These T cell receptor beta chains were read from a single sample in a study of shared clonotypes between healthy human individuals. Only in-frame clones appear in the TCRdb table, and some are missing; sequencing was by immunoSEQ multiplex PCR. The table shows approximately 2.5 million clones, with around nine tenths occurring only once. The sample consisted of naive CD4+ T cells sorted from blood. The receptors come from a man between 18 and 29 years old in good health. Each CDR3 is given with its conserved first and last residue. A D gene is named only where the DNA matches it firmly.

cdr3_aa: CASSGRLEQFF
d_call: -
j_call: TRBJ2-1
v_call: TRBV10-2

cdr3_aa: CASSKGLAVTGELFF
d_call: TRBD2
j_call: TRBJ2-2
v_call: TRBV27

cdr3_aa: CASSLNVGYEQFF
d_call: -
j_call: TRBJ2-1
v_call: TRBV27

cdr3_aa: CASSGQAGNEQFF
d_call: TRBD1
j_call: TRBJ2-1
v_call: TRBV19

cdr3_aa: CASSYKAQGSSYEQYF
d_call: -
j_call: TRBJ2-7
v_call: TRBV6-5

cdr3_aa: CASSERTSGYNEQFF
d_call: TRBD2
j_call: TRBJ2-1
v_call: TRBV2

cdr3_aa: CASSLDSATYEQYF
d_call: -
j_call: TRBJ2-7
v_call: TRBV5-1

cdr3_aa: CASSLVGLAGTSHEQYF
d_call: TRBD2
j_call: TRBJ2-7
v_call: TRBV4-1

cdr3_aa: CASSSIGGTGDYEQYF
d_call: -
j_call: TRBJ2-7
v_call: TRBV19

cdr3_aa: CASSQAGGQLFF
d_call: -
j_call: TRBJ1-4
v_call: TRBV14

cdr3_aa: CASSLGVQGVNEQFF
d_call: TRBD1
j_call: TRBJ2-1
v_call: TRBV7-2

cdr3_aa: CASSLSGYEQYF
d_call: -
j_call: TRBJ2-7
v_call: TRBV5-1

cdr3_aa: CASSPTSGPEQYF
d_call: -
j_call: TRBJ2-7
v_call: TRBV10-2

cdr3_aa: CASSLKRGSYEQYF
d_call: -
j_call: TRBJ2-7
v_call: TRBV28

cdr3_aa: CASSELRTGTSPLHF
d_call: TRBD1
j_call: TRBJ1-6
v_call: TRBV2

cdr3_aa: CASSFGGAFNQPQHF
d_call: -
j_call: TRBJ1-5
v_call: TRBV7-2

cdr3_aa: CATSRDRGLSTGELFF
d_call: -
j_call: TRBJ2-2
v_call: TRBV15

cdr3_aa: CASSRQGDGTQYF
d_call: -
j_call: TRBJ2-3
v_call: TRBV4-3

cdr3_aa: CASSKAHEVVGELFF
d_call: -
j_call: TRBJ2-2
v_call: TRBV21-1

cdr3_aa: CASMTPGGAYEQYF
d_call: -
j_call: TRBJ2-7
v_call: TRBV6-1

cdr3_aa: CASSQDRRVWEKLFF
d_call: -
j_call: TRBJ1-4
v_call: TRBV4-3

cdr3_aa: CASSENNEQFF
d_call: -
j_call: TRBJ2-1
v_call: TRBV2

cdr3_aa: CASSLGGGRGTQYF
d_call: TRBD2
j_call: TRBJ2-3
v_call: TRBV6-6

cdr3_aa: CASSLRDRGLTEAFF
d_call: TRBD1
j_call: TRBJ1-1
v_call: TRBV7-9

cdr3_aa: CATTPTESGTSVYNEQFF
d_call: TRBD2
j_call: TRBJ2-1
v_call: TRBV6-4

cdr3_aa: CASSLQGQPNNEQFF
d_call: TRBD1
j_call: TRBJ2-1
v_call: TRBV5-1

cdr3_aa: CASRPGTGRRISGANVLTF
d_call: TRBD1
j_call: TRBJ2-6
v_call: TRBV19

cdr3_aa: CASSDDGGGKNIQYF
d_call: -
j_call: TRBJ2-4
v_call: TRBV25-1

cdr3_aa: CASSLGRDHSNQPQHF
d_call: -
j_call: TRBJ1-5
v_call: TRBV28